This T cell receptor beta chain was documented in a study of CD8 T cells in ankylosing spondylitis. Study-level findings and limits: Clones linked to disease were reported to show significant enrichment in matched ankylosing spondylitis synovial fluid. For ankylosing spondylitis blood, a TCR beta motif of under 10 highly homologous variants appeared characteristic. Existing reports had already noted some motif variants in reactive arthritis synovial fluid and blood.

This CDR3 has 12 residues. Germline CDR1 MNHNS, CDR2 SASEGT. V dropped 8 bases and J dropped 6 bases, with 10 bases sitting between them. As the method for making TCR beta libraries, quantitative 5'-RACE with molecular barcodes was used. One entry per CDR3 protein, called by TCRdb with MiXCR from the 5' RACE reads. Here the sample spans about 450,000 distinct CDR3 sequences, more than 25% being singletons. This clonotype was observed a few times. The antigen is unknown. V and J are TRBV6-1 and TRBJ1-4; D not certain. The clonotype comes from a male donor with ankylosing spondylitis. The material sequenced was blood, either unsorted or a sorted T cell fraction (not recorded which). CDR3 coding DNA: TGTGCCAGCTCTGCTTTAGATGAAAAACTGTTTTTT. This sequence encodes CASSALDEKLFF.